The source of this T cell receptor (beta chain) is a study of spatial heterogeneity in lung cancer. Study background: Alpha-chain detections were consistently fewer than beta-chain detections among the sequences. In raw reads, more than 9.5 appearances on average were recorded for each unique TCR and UMI combination.

TCRdb itself ran the 5' RACE reads through MiXCR, one entry per CDR3 protein. This table has 8,400 or so distinct CDR3 sequences, around 4.5% appearing once. Time point of the sample: sample taken at primary tumor resection. The donors, 72 patients with untreated early-stage non-small cell lung cancer, provided the samples. The authors sequenced whole RNA from tumor, nontumor lung or frozen PBMC without sorting. This clonotype is termed medium-sized (0.01 to 0.1%). The CDR3 consists of 12 residues. Deletions cut 6 bases from V and 7 bases from J, with 13 bases between. The source of this sequence is a male donor with early-stage non-small cell lung cancer. This chain uses TRBV6-7 with TRBJ2-7, with a tentative D call TRBD1 (5 bases). TRBV6-7 is recorded as an ORF, its role being uncertain. Here the sequenced sample was PBMCs, taken at surgery. Written as DNA, the CDR3 is TGTGCCAGCAGCCACCCAGGGAATGAGCAGTACTTC. Protein sequence: CASSHPGNEQYF.